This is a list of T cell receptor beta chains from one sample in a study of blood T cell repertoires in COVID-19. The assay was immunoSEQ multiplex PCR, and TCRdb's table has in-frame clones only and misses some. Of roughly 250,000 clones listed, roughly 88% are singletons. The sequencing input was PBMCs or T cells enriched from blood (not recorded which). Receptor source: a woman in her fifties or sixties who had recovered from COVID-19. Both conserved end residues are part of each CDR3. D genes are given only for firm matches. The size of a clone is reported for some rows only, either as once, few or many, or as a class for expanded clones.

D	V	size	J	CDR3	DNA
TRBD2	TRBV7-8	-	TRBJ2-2	CASSLFRTSNTGELFF	TGTGCCAGCAGCTTATTCCGGACTAGCAACACCGGGGAGCTGTTTTTT
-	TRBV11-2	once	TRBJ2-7	CASSFGERGSRRSYEQYF	TGTGCCAGCAGCTTCGGGGAAAGAGGCAGCCGCCGAAGCTACGAGCAGTACTTC
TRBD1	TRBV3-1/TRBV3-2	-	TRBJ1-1	CASSQVQGGENTEAFF	TGTGCCAGCAGCCAAGTTCAGGGGGGCGAGAACACTGAAGCTTTCTTT
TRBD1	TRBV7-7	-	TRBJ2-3	CASSLSPPTGTDTQYF	TGTGCTAGCAGCCTTTCCCCCCCGACAGGGACAGATACGCAGTATTTT
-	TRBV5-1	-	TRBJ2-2	CASSPDRSTNTGELFF	TGCGCCAGCAGCCCCGACAGGAGTACGAACACCGGGGAGCTGTTTTTT
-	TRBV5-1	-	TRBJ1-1	CASSLWGRDTEAFF	TGCGCCAGCAGCTTATGGGGGAGGGACACTGAAGCTTTCTTT
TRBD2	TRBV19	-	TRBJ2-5	CASSSSGTVQETQYF	TGTGCCAGTAGTTCCAGCGGGACTGTCCAAGAGACCCAGTACTTC
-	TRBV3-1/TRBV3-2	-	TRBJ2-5	CASSQNQETQYF	TGTGCCAGCAGTCAGAACCAAGAGACCCAGTACTTC
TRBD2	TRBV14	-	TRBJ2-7	CASSQDPSWRENFYEQYF	TGTGCCAGCAGCCAAGATCCGTCCTGGCGGGAGAATTTCTACGAGCAGTACTTC
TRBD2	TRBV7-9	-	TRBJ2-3	CASSTPGLTTDTQYF	TGTGCCAGCAGCACCCCGGGACTAACCACAGATACGCAGTATTTT
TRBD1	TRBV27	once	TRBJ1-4	CASSLVRTGRVEKLFF	TGTGCCAGCAGTTTGGTCCGGACAGGGAGAGTTGAAAAACTGTTTTTT
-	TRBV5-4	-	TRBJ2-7	CASSSSSSYEQYF	TGTGCCAGCAGCTCTAGCAGCTCCTACGAGCAGTACTTC
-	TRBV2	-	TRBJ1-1	CASSTFSEAEAFF	TGTGCCAGCAGTACTTTTTCGGAGGCTGAAGCTTTCTTT
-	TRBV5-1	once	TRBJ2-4	CASSRDSANIQYF	TGCGCCAGCAGTAGGGACTCGGCAAACATTCAGTACTTC
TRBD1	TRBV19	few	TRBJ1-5	CASRPGTGGNQPQHF	TGTGCCAGTCGCCCGGGGACAGGGGGCAATCAGCCCCAGCATTTT
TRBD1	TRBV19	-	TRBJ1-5	CASSTLQGSNQPQHF	TGTGCCAGTAGTACCCTACAGGGGAGCAATCAGCCCCAGCATTTT
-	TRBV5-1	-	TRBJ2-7	CASSLGQYEQYF	TGCGCCAGCAGCTTGGGTCAGTACGAGCAGTACTTC